Listed here are 8 T cell receptor beta chains from one sample, sequenced in a study of OX40 agonist ivuxolimab in advanced cancers. Sequencing used immunoSEQ multiplex PCR; TCRdb keeps in-frame clones, though not all of them. The sample shows tens of thousands of clones, about four fifths of them seen only once. Specimen: CD4+ or CD8+ T cells sorted from blood, collected in a trial of the OX40 agonist ivuxolimab. The receptors derive from an adult with an advanced solid tumor such as melanoma, head and neck, liver or kidney cancer.

This chain connects TRBV21-1 to TRBJ1-5. TRBV21-1 constitutes a pseudogene. This CDR3 comprises 15 residues. The CDR3 reads CASRRGGVLTQPQHF. The CDR3 DNA reads TGTGCCAGCAGACGTGGTGGGGTACTGACTCAGCCCCAGCATTTT.

The genes are TRBV7-3 and TRBJ2-7, with 12 bases matching TRBD2. From germline, CDR1 is SGHTA and CDR2 FQGTGA. The trim removed 3 bases at V and 2 bases at J, leaving 2 bases unmatched. The CDR3 has 15 amino acids. The CDR3 loop reads CASSFGLAGPYEQYF. For the CDR3, the DNA is TGTGCCAGCAGCTTTGGACTAGCGGGGCCCTACGAGCAGTACTTC.

V and J are TRBV6-4 and TRBJ1-5, with TRBD1 as a possible D gene (5 bases). The V gene lost 8 bases and the J gene lost 7 bases, with 24 bases spanning the gap. The CDR3 covers 16 residues. Germline V lookup: CDR1 MRHNA, CDR2 SNTAGT. CDR3 nucleotides: TGTGCCAGCCGAAGTTTCGGGGGAGGGGCCCAGCAGCCCCAGCATTTT. It translates to CASRSFGGGAQQPQHF.

The CDR3, as DNA: TGTGCCAGCAGTTACACAGGAGATAACACCGGGGAGCTGTTTTTT. Its translation: CASSYTGDNTGELFF. The chain has TRBV6-5 and TRBJ2-2; D is perhaps TRBD1 (5 bases). This CDR3 contains 15 residues. Germline V gives CDR1 MNHEY, CDR2 SVGAGI. V lost 2 bases and J lost 2, with 9 bases in between.

J is TRBJ1-2 and V is TRBV5-6; D is possibly TRBD1 (5 bases). The CDR3 spans 16 residues. Germline V gene data show CDR1 as SGHDT and CDR2 as YYEEEE. V was cut by 1 base and J by 2 bases, with 15 bases left in between. The CDR3 sequence: CASSLMSGDANYGYTF. CDR3 DNA: TGTGCCAGCAGCTTGATGTCGGGGGACGCGAACTATGGCTACACCTTC.

The CDR3 DNA reads as TGTGCCAGCATGAGCGGGGAGTTCGATACAGATACGCAGTATTTT. Its translation is CASMSGEFDTDTQYF. The chain employs TRBV9 and TRBJ2-3; 7 nucleotides match TRBD2. The CDR3 has 15 residues. V shed 6 bases and J 3 bases; nucleotides not matched to a gene: 10. In germline, CDR1 is SGDLS, CDR2 YYNGEE.

V usage is TRBV7-9 and J usage is TRBJ2-7, with 7 positions matching TRBD2. The V gene end was trimmed by 5 bases and the J gene end by 2 bases; junction bases not matched to a gene: 9. Germline loops: CDR1 SEHNR, CDR2 FQNEAQ (reference sequence). The CDR3 runs 15 residues. CDR3 protein: CASSHARDYPYEQYF. The CDR3 DNA sequence: TGTGCCAGCAGCCATGCCCGGGACTATCCCTACGAGCAGTACTTC.

V usage is TRBV2 and J usage is TRBJ2-1; 10 nucleotides match TRBD1. V lost 6 bases and J lost 6; bases outside the gene matches: 5. The CDR3 sequence is 14 residues long. The germline V gene has CDR1 SNHLY and CDR2 FYNNEI. This CDR3 is CASRRDRGLNEQFF. The CDR3 nucleotides are TGTGCCAGCAGACGGGACAGGGGACTCAATGAGCAGTTCTTC.